This TCR beta chain was identified in a study of T cell responses to AZD1222 COVID-19 vaccine. This clone showed up just once. Sequencing used immunoSEQ multiplex PCR; TCRdb keeps in-frame clones, though not all of them. Here the sample spans about 110,000 clones, over 80% being singletons. The V gene lost 4 bases and the J gene lost 4 bases, with 11 bases spanning the gap. The CDR3 is 13 amino acids. From germline, CDR1 is SGHNT and CDR2 YYREEE (reference sequence). This chain connects TRBV5-4 to TRBJ1-2; D uncertain. The sequencing used peripheral blood, collected 28 days after the second AZD1222 dose. The clonotype originates from an adult who received the AZD1222 COVID-19 vaccine. CDR3 protein: CASSLWTSYGYTF. CDR3 nucleotide sequence: TGTGCCAGCAGCCTATGGACGTCCTATGGCTACACCTTC.